This T cell receptor beta chain comes out of a study of cytomegalovirus exposure and HLA in healthy donors. Study outcomes and limitations: Usually a TCR sequence was rare, but some public TCRs were found in many donors. Analysis performed later showed TCR beta chains linked to HLA being more clonally expanded than equally common others.

To note about this clone: Antigen unknown.

The germline gives CDR1 GTSNPN, CDR2 SVGIG (reference sequence). CDR3 size: 15 residues. This PCR relied on a set of 60 Vbeta primers and 13 Jbeta primers. Clones were read by immunoSEQ multiplex PCR, and TCRdb kept only the in-frame ones, dropping some. Among about 220,000 clones listed, more than 60% were seen once. The TCR was taken from a woman aged 25-40 years in good health and CMV-seronegative. Sequencing was done on a sample of PBMCs. The V gene is TRBV30, the J gene TRBJ2-5; 9 bases map to TRBD1. The J call may be wrong; the DNA end is better matched by TRBJ2-7. The CDR3: CAWSAPGTGIYEQYF. CDR3 nucleotides: TGTGCCTGGAGTGCCCCCGGGACAGGGATTTACGAGCAGTACTTC.